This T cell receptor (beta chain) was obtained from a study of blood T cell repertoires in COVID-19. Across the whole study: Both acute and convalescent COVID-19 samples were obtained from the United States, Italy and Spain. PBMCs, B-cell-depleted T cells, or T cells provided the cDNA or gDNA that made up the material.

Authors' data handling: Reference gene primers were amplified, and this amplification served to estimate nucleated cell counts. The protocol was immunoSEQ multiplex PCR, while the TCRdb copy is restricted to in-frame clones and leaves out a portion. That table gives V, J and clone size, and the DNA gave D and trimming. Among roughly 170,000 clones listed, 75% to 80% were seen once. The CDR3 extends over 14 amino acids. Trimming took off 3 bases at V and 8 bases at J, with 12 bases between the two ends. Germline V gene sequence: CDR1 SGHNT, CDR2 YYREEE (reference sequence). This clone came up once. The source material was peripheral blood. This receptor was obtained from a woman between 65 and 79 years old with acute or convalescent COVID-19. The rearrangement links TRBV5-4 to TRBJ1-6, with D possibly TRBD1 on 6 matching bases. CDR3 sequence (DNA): TGTGCCAGCAGCTCAACAGGGAATTATTCACCCCTCCACTTT. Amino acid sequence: CASSSTGNYSPLHF. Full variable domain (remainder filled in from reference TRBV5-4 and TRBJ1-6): ETGVTQSPTHLIKTRGQQVTLRCSSQSGHNTVSWYQQALGQGPQFIFQYYREEENGRGNFPPRFSGLQFPNYSSELNVNALELDDSALYLCASSSTGNYSPLHFGNGTRLTVT.